This TCR beta chain was observed in a study of blood T cell repertoires in COVID-19. Whole-study context: The United States, Italy and Spain were the sources of the acute and convalescent COVID-19 samples. From T cells, B-cell-depleted T cells, or PBMCs came the material, which was cDNA or gDNA.

Original handling: Reference gene primer amplification gave estimated nucleated cell counts. Libraries were prepared by immunoSEQ multiplex PCR; TCRdb keeps only in-frame clonotypes and omits some of them. V, J and clone size are those of that table, while D and trimming were read from the DNA. The sample contains some 150,000 clones, approximately 81% of which appear only once. V was cut by 0 bases and J by 4 bases, with 7 bases left in between. The CDR3 extends over 13 amino acids. Germline V gives CDR1 SEHNR, CDR2 FQNEAQ (reference sequence). This chain uses TRBV7-9 with TRBJ2-7; D gene ambiguous. Sequencing was carried out using peripheral blood. This clonotype was sampled from a woman aged 55-69 years with active or convalescent COVID-19. CDR3 in DNA: TGTGCCAGCAGCTTAGCTTATTCGTACGAGCAGTACTTC. Residues: CASSLAYSYEQYF.